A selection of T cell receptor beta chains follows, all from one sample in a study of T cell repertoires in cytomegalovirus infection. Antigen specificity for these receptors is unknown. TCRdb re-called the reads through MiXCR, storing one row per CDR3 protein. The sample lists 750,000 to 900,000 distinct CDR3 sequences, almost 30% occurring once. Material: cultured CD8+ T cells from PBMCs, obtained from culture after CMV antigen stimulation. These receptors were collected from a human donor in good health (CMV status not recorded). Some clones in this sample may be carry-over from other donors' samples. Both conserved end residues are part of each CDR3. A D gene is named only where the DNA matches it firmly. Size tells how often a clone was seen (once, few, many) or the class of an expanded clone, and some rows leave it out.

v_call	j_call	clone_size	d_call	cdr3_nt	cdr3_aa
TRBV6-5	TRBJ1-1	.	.	TGTGCCAGCAGTTCGGGCACTCGGATGAACACTGAAGCTTTCTTT	CASSSGTRMNTEAFF
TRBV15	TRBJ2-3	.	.	TGTGCCACCAGCAAGCAGAAATGGACAGATACGCAGTATTTT	CATSKQKWTDTQYF
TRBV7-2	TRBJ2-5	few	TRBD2	TGTGCCAGCAGCTCTCGGACTAGCGGGGGTTACCAAGAGACCCAGTACTTC	CASSSRTSGGYQETQYF
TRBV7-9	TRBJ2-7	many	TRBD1	TGTGCCAGCAGCTCCCGGGACAGCGTCGCGCCGTACGAGCAGTACTTC	CASSSRDSVAPYEQYF
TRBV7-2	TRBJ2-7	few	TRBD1	TGTGCCAGCAGCTTAGGGGACAGGGTCCCTTGGGAGCAGTACTTC	CASSLGDRVPWEQYF
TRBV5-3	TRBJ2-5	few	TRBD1	TGTGCCAGCAGCGGAACCGGGACAGGAGAGACCCAGTACTTC	CASSGTGTGETQYF
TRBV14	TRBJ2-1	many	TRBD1	TGTGCCAGCAGCCAGTTAACGGGACAGGCCTACAATGAGCAGTTCTTC	CASSQLTGQAYNEQFF
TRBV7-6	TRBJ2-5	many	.	TGTGCTGTTGGAGAGACCCAGTACTTC	CAVGETQYF
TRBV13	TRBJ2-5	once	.	TGTGCCAGCAGCCTACCGGGCCACCAAGAGACCCAGTACTTC	CASSLPGHQETQYF
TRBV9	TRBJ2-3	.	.	TGTGCCAGCAGCTCCCAAAACTCAGGAGCGGATACGCAGTATTTT	CASSSQNSGADTQYF
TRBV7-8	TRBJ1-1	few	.	TGTGCCAGCAGCTTAATCCCGCAGGGTCTAATTGAAGCTTTCTTT	CASSLIPQGLIEAFF
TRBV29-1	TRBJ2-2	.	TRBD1	TGCAGCGTGGCGACAGGGGAGAGCACCGGGGAGCTGTTTTTT	CSVATGESTGELFF
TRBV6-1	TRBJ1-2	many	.	TGTGCCATCCGGGAAAGCGGCAGGGAGGCGTATGGCTACACCTTC	CAIRESGREAYGYTF
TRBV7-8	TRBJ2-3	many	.	TGTGCCAGCAGCTTATACAGAAGCACAGATACGCAGTATTTT	CASSLYRSTDTQYF
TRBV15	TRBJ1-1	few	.	TGTGCCACCAGCAGACCCGGGGGGGCGCTCACTGAAGCTTTCTTT	CATSRPGGALTEAFF
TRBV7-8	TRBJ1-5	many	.	TGTGCCAGCAGCTTAGGTGACAGAATAGTAGGGTATAGCAATCAGCCCCAGCATTTT	CASSLGDRIVGYSNQPQHF
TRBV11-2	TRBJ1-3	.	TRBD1	TGTGCCAGCAGCCGGACAGGTGGAAACACCATATATTTT	CASSRTGGNTIYF
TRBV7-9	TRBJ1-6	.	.	TGTGCCAGCAGCCCAAACCGAGCAAACGTAGGTTCACCCCTCCACTTT	CASSPNRANVGSPLHF
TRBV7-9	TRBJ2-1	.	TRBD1	TGTGCCAGCAGACGACAGGGGGCGCAGAATGAGCAGTTCTTC	CASRRQGAQNEQFF
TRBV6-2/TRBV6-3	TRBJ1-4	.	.	TGTGCCAGCATCAACCAAGACAGGCGTAATGAAAAACTGTTTTTT	CASINQDRRNEKLFF
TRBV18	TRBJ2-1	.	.	TGTGCCAGCTCACCAGGGACCAGGGGTACAGGGCCATGGCTTTCCCTTAATGAGCAGTTCTTC	CASSPGTRGTGPWLSLNEQFF
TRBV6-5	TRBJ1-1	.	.	TGTGCCAGCAGTTACGATCTTGCGGCCATGAACACTGAAGCTTTCTTT	CASSYDLAAMNTEAFF
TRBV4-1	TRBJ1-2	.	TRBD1	TGCGCCAGCAGCCCCTCAGACGAGGGGGCGGGCGGCTACACCTTC	CASSPSDEGAGGYTF
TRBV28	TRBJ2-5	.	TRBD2	TGTGCCAGCAGCCCAACTATCGGACTAGGAAGACAAGAGACCCAGTACTTC	CASSPTIGLGRQETQYF
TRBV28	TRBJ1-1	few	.	TGTGCCAGCAGTTTAGTTGTACGGAGCACTGAAGCTTTCTTT	CASSLVVRSTEAFF
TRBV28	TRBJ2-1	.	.	TGTGCCAGCAGTCCCCGGGACTGGACGGGTGAGCAGTTCTTC	CASSPRDWTGEQFF
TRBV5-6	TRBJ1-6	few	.	TGTGCCAGCAGCCCCCCAGGGGATAATTCACCCCTCCACTTT	CASSPPGDNSPLHF
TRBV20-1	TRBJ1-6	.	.	TGCAGTGCTAGAGATCTGGATCGCGGGAATTCACCCCTCCACTTT	CSARDLDRGNSPLHF
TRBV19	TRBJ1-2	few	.	TGTGCCAGTAGTATGTCCCCCCGGACAGCTAACTATGGCTACACCTTC	CASSMSPRTANYGYTF
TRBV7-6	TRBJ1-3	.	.	TGTGCCAGCAGCTTAGTGAAATCTGGAAACACCATATATTTT	CASSLVKSGNTIYF
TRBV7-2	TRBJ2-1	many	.	TGTGCCAGCACCCTAATCCAGGGCTTACTCTACAATGAGCAGTTCTTC	CASTLIQGLLYNEQFF